The source of this TCR beta chain is a study of cytotoxic CD8 clonotypes in ibrutinib-treated CLL. Profiling relied on immunoSEQ multiplex PCR, and the TCRdb table lists in-frame clones only, not all of them. Of tens of thousands of clones in the sample, approximately 52% were seen once. This CDR3 has 15 residues. V gave up 10 bases and J gave up 6 bases, with 21 bases separating them. The V gene's germline CDR1 is SEHNR and CDR2 FQNEAQ (reference sequence). Sequenced here: PBMCs, sampled after 24 months of ibrutinib treatment. The receptor's source is a human donor with chronic lymphocytic leukemia. The chain carries TRBV7-9 and TRBJ2-2; possible D gene TRBD2, 6 bases. The CDR3 nucleotides are TGTGCCATAGGGAGGAGTCAGGGTAATCCCGGGGAGCTGTTTTTT. Translation: CAIGRSQGNPGELFF. The variable domain in full, with the rest retrieved from reference TRBV7-9 and TRBJ2-2, is DTGVSQNPRHKITKRGQNVTFRCDPISEHNRLYWYRQTLGQGPEFLTYFQNEAQLEKSRLLSDRFSAERPKGSFSTLEIQRTEQGDSAMYLCAIGRSQGNPGELFFGEGSRLTVL.